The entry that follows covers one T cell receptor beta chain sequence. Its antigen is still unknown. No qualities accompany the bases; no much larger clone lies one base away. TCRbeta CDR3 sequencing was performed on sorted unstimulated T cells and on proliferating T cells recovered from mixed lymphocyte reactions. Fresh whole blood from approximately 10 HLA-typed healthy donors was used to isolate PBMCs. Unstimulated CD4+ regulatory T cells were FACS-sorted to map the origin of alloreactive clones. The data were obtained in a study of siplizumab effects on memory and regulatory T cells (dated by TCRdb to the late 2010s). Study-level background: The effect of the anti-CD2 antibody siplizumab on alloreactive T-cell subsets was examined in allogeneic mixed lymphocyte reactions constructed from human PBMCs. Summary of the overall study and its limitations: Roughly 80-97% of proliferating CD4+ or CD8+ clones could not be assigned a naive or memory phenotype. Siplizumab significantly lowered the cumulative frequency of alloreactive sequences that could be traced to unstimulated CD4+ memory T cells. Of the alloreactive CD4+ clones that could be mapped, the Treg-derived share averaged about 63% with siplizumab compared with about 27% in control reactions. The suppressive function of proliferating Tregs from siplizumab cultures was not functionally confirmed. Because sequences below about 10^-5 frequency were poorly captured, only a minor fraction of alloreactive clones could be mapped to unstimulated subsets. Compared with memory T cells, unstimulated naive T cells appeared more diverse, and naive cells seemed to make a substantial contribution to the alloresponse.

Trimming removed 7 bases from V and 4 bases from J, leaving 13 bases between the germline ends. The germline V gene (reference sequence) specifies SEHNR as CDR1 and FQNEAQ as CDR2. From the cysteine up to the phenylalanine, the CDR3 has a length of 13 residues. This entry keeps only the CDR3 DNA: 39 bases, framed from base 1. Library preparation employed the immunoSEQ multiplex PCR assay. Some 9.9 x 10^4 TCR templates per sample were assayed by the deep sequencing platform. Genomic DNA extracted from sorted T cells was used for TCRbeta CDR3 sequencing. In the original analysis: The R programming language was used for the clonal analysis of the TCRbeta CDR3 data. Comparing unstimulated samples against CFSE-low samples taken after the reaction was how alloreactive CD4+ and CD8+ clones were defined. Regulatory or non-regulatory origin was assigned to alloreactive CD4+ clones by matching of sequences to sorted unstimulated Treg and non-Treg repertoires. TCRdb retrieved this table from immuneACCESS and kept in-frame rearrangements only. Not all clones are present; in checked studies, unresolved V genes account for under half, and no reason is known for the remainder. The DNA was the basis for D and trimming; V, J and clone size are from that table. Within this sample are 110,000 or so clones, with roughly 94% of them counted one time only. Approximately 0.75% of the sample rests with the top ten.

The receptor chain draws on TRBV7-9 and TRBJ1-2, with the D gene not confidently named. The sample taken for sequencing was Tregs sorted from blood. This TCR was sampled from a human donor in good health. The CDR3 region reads CASTFRALYGYTF. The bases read TGTGCCAGCACCTTCCGGGCCCTCTATGGCTACACCTTC.